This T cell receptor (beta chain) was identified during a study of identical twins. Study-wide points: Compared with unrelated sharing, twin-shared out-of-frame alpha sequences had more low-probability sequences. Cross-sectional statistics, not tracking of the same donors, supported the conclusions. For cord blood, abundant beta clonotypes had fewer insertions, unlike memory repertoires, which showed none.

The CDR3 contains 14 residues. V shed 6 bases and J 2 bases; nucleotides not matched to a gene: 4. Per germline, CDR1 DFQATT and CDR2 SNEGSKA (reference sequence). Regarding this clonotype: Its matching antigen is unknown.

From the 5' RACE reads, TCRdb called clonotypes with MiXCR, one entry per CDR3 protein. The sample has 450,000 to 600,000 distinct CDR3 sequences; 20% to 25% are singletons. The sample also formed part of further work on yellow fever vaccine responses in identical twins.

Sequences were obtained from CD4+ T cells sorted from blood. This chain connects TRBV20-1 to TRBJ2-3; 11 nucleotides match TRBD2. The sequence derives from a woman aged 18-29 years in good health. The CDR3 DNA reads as TGCAGTGCCAAGACTAGCGGGAACACAGATACGCAGTATTTT. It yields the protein CSAKTSGNTDTQYF.